This passage covers 6 T cell receptor beta chains from one sample sequenced in a study of identical twins. TCRdb recomputed calls from the 5' RACE reads with MiXCR, one row per CDR3 protein. The table lists over 550,000 distinct CDR3 sequences, roughly 7.1% of them singletons. The data were also submitted as part of a second study, on yellow fever vaccine responses in identical twins.

The sequencing sample was made of PBMCs. The receptors were gathered from a woman aged 18-29 years in good health.

The rearrangement links TRBV10-3 to TRBJ2-2, with D perhaps matching TRBD1 (6 bases). CDR1 ENHRY and CDR2 SYGVKD come from the germline V gene. V was trimmed by 8 bases and J by 1 base, leaving 11 bases between them. CDR3 length equals 14 residues. CDR3 protein: CAISHRENTGELFF. CDR3 coding DNA: TGTGCCATCTCACACAGGGAGAACACCGGGGAGCTGTTTTTT.

This clonotype occurred a few times. The genes are TRBV24-1 and TRBJ2-1; 7 positions agree with TRBD2. The CDR3 runs to 16 residues. Looked up from germline, CDR1 is KGHDR and CDR2 is SFDVKD. Unmatched junction bases numbered 14, after V lost 6 bases and J lost 7 bases. The CDR3 DNA reads as TGTGCCACCAGTCGTGGGGGGGTCCGGGGCACAAATGAGCAGTTCTTC. Translating gives CATSRGGVRGTNEQFF.

This clonotype was picked up a small number of times. The chain is built from TRBV12-3 or TRBV12-4 and TRBJ2-3; D ambiguous. V was shortened by 3 bases and J by 1 base, with 8 bases between the two germline ends. The CDR3 has 14 residues. Here the CDR3 reads CASSFPSGTDTQYF. CDR3 DNA: TGTGCCAGCAGTTTTCCATCTGGCACAGATACGCAGTATTTT.

There are many counts of this clonotype. The CDR3 region is CASSFRTGGLAGDYEQYF. The CDR3 bases are TGCGCCAGCAGCTTCCGGACAGGCGGACTAGCGGGAGACTACGAGCAGTACTTC. The V and J genes are TRBV5-1 and TRBJ2-7; 13 bases line up with TRBD2. The CDR3 is 18 residues long. The J segment lost 3 bases and the V segment lost 2 bases, leaving 11 bases of the junction unmatched. Per germline, CDR1 SGHRS and CDR2 YFSETQ.

The chain carries TRBV25-1 and TRBJ1-4, with a weak D call TRBD1 (6 bases). Germline CDR1 MGHDK, CDR2 SYGVNS. CDR3 length: 14 amino acids. Trimming pared 5 bases from V and 8 bases from J, leaving 15 bases between. CDR3 residues: CASSSRGAGEKLFF. The CDR3 coding sequence is TGTGCCAGCAGTTCCCGGGGGGCGGGGGAAAAACTGTTTTTT. Drawing the rest from reference TRBV25-1 and TRBJ1-4, the complete variable domain is EADIYQTPRYLVIGTGKKITLECSQTMGHDKMYWYQQDPGMELHLIHYSYGVNSTEKGDLSSESTVSRIRTEHFPLTLESARPSHTSQYLCASSSRGAGEKLFFGSGTQLSVL.

This clonotype showed up just once. The chain has TRBV20-1 and TRBJ2-1; 9 nucleotides match TRBD2. With 0 bases clipped from V and 7 bases from J, the junction kept 13 bases outside the gene matches. From germline, CDR1 is DFQATT and CDR2 SNEGSKA (reference sequence). CDR3 length: 17 residues. CDR3 DNA sequence: TGCAGTGCTAGAGATCCCGAACCGGGACTAGCTGGGAATGAGCAGTTCTTC. Translating gives CSARDPEPGLAGNEQFF.